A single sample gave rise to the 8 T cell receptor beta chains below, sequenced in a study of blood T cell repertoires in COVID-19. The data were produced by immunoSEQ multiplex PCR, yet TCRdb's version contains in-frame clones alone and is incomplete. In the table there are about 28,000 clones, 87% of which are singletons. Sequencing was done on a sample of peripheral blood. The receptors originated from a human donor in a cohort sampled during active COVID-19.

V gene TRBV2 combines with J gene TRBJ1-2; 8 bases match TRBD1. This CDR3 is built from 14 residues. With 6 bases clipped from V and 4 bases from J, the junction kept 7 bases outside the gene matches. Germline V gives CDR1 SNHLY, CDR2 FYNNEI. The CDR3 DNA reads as TGTGCCAGCAGAAATACAGGGGGACTCTATGGCTACACCTTC. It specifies CASRNTGGLYGYTF.

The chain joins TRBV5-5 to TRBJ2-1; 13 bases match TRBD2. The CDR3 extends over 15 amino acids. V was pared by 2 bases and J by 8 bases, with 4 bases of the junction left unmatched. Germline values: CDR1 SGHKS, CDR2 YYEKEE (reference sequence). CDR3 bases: TGTGCCAGCAGCTTAGGACTAGCGGGAGTATATGAGCAGTTCTTC. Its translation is CASSLGLAGVYEQFF.

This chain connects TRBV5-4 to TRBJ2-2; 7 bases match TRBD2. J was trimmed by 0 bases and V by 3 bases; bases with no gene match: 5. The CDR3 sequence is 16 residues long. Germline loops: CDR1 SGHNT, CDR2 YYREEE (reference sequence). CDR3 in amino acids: CASSSPGGANTGELFF. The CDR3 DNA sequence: TGTGCCAGCAGCTCCCCGGGGGGAGCGAACACCGGGGAGCTGTTTTTT.

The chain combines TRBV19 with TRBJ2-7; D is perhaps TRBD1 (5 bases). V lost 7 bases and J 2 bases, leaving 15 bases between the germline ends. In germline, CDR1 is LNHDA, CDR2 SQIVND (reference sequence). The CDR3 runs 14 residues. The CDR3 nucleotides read TGTGCCAGTATGAGAGGACATGGAACCTACGAGCAGTACTTC. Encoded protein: CASMRGHGTYEQYF.

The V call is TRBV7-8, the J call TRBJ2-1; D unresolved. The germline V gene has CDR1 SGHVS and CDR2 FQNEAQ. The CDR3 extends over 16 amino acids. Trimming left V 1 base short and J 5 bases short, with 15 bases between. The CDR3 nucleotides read TGTGCCAGCAGCTTAGGTCCACAGCCGGCGAACAATGAGCAGTTCTTC. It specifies CASSLGPQPANNEQFF.

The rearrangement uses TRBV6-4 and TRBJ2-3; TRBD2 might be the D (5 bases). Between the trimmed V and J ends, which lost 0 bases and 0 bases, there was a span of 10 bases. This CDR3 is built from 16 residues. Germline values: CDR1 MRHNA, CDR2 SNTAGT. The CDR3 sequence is CASSDSGGWSTDTQYF. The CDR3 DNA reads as TGTGCCAGCAGTGACTCGGGCGGGTGGAGCACAGATACGCAGTATTTT.

The CDR3 sequence is CALQKNTEAFF. The CDR3 bases are TGTGCCCTACAGAAGAACACTGAAGCTTTCTTT. The chain recombines TRBV6-5 with TRBJ1-1, with D unresolved. The CDR3 totals 11 residues. Germline assignment: CDR1 MNHEY and CDR2 SVGAGI. V was shortened by 11 bases and J by 1 base, with 8 bases between the two germline ends.

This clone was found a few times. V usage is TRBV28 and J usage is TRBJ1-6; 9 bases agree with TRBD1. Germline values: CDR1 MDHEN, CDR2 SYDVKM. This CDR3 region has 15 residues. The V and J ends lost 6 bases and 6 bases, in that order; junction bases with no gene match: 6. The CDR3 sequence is CASSRMGQGNSPLHF. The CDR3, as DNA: TGTGCCAGCAGCCGCATGGGACAGGGTAATTCACCCCTCCACTTT.